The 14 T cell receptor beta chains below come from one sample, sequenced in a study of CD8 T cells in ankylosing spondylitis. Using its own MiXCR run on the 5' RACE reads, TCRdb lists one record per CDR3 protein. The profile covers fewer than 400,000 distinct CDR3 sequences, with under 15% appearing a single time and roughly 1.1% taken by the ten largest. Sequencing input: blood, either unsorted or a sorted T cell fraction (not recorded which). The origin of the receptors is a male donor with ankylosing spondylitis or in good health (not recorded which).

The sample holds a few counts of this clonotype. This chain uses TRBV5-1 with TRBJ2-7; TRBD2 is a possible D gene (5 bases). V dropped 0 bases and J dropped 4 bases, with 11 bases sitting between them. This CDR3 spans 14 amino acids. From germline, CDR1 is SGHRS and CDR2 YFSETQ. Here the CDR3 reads CASSLAEAAYEQYF. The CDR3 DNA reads TGCGCCAGCAGCTTGGCGGAGGCAGCTTACGAGCAGTACTTC.

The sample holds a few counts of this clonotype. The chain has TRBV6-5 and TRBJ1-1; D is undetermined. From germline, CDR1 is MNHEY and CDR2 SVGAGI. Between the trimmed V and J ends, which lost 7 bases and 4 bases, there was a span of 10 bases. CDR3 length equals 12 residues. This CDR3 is CASTSGPTEAFF. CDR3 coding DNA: TGTGCCAGCACCTCCGGACCCACTGAAGCTTTCTTT.

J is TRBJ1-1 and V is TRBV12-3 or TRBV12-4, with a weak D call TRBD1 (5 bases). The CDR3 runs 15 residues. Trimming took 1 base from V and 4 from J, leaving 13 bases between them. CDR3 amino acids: CASSLGAGRITEAFF. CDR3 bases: TGTGCCAGCAGTTTAGGGGCAGGGAGGATCACTGAAGCTTTCTTT.

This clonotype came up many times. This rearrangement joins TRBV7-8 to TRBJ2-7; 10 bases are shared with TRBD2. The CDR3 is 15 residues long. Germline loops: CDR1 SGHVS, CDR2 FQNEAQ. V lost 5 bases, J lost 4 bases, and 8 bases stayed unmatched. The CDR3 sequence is CASSPKPGLAYEQYF. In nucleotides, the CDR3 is TGTGCCAGCAGCCCAAAACCGGGACTAGCGTACGAGCAGTACTTC. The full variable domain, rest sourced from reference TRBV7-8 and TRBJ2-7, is GAGVSQSPRYKVAKRGQDVALRCDPISGHVSLFWYQQALGQGPEFLTYFQNEAQLDKSGLPSDRFFAERPEGSVSTLKIQRTQQEDSAVYLCASSPKPGLAYEQYFGPGTRLTVT.

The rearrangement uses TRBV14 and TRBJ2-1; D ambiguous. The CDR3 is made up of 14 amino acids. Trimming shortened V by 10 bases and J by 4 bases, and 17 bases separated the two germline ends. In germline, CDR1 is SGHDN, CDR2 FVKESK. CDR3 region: CATASLTSYNEQFF. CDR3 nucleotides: TGTGCCACCGCATCCCTCACCTCTTACAATGAGCAGTTCTTC.

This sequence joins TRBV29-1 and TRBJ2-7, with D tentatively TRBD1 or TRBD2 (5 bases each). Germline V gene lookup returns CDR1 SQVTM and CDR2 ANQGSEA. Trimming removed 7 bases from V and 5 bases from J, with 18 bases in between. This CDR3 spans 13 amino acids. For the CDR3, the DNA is TGCAGCGGGGTCGGGAAGGGGCTCAACGAGCAGTACTTC. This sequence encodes CSGVGKGLNEQYF.

CDR3 in DNA: TGCGCCAGCAGCTTGGAGCCAGGGCGGGCTTTCTTT. This translates into CASSLEPGRAFF. The chain joins TRBV5-1 to TRBJ1-1, with TRBD1 as a possible D gene (5 bases). Trimming cost V 0 bases and J 11 bases, with 11 bases left between them. This CDR3 region has 12 residues. CDR1 SGHRS and CDR2 YFSETQ come from the germline V gene.

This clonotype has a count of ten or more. The CDR3 loop reads CASTPMGAPYEQYF. For the CDR3, the DNA is TGTGCCAGCACTCCCATGGGAGCCCCCTACGAGCAGTACTTC. The V and J genes are TRBV2 and TRBJ2-7, with D possibly TRBD2 on 5 matching bases. The V gene's germline CDR1 is SNHLY and CDR2 FYNNEI. The CDR3 spans 14 residues. The V gene lost 7 bases and the J gene lost 2 bases, with 15 bases spanning the gap.

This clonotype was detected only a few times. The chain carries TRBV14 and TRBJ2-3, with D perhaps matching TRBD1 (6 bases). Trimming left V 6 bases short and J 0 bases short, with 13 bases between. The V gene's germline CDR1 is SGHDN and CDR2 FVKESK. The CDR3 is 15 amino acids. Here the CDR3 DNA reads TGTGCCAGCAGTATACAGGGAACTAGCACAGATACGCAGTATTTT. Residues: CASSIQGTSTDTQYF.

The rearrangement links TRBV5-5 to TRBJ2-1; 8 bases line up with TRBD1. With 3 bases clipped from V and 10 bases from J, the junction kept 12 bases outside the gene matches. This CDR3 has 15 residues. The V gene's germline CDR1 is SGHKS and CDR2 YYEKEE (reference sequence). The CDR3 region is CASSSGTGQGPEQFF. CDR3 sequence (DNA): TGTGCCAGCAGCTCAGGGACAGGCCAGGGTCCAGAGCAGTTCTTC.

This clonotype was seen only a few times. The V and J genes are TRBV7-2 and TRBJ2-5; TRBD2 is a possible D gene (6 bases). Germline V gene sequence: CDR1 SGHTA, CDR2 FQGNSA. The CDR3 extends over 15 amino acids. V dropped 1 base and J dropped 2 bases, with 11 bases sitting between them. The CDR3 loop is CASSLDRGSQETQYF. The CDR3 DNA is TGTGCCAGCAGCTTAGATCGGGGGTCTCAAGAGACCCAGTACTTC.

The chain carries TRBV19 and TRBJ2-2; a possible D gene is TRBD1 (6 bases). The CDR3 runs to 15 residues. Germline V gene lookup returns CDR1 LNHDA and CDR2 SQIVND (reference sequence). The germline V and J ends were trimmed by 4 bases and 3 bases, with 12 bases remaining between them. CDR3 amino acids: CASSRGRGDTGELFF. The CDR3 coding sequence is TGTGCCAGTAGTAGGGGCAGGGGCGACACCGGGGAGCTGTTTTTT.

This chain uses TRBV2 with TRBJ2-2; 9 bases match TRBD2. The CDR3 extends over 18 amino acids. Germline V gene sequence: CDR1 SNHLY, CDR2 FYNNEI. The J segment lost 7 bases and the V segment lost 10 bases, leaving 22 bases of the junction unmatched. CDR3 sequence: CAICFPPGRGGGGGELFF. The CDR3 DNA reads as TGTGCCATCTGTTTCCCGCCAGGGCGGGGGGGCGGTGGCGGGGAGCTGTTTTTT.

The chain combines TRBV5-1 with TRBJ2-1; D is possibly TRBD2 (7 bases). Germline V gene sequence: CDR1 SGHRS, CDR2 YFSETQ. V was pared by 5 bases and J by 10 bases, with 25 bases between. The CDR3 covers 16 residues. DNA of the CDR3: TGCGCCAGCAGACAAGATACGGGGGCCCCCGGGGGGGAGCAGTTCTTC. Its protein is CASRQDTGAPGGEQFF. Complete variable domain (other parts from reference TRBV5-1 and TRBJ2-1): KAGVTQTPRYLIKTRGQQVTLSCSPISGHRSVSWYQQTPGQGLQFLFEYFSETQRNKGNFPGRFSGRQFSNSRSEMNVSTLELGDSALYLCASRQDTGAPGGEQFFGPGTRLTVL.